The 21 T cell receptor beta chains below all came from one sample that was sequenced in a study of blood T cell repertoires in COVID-19. Produced via immunoSEQ multiplex PCR; TCRdb's table is partial and in-frame only. In the table there are 12,000 to 15,000 clones, 88% of which are singletons. The source material was peripheral blood. These TCRs come from a human donor in a cohort sampled during active COVID-19.

V and J are TRBV30 and TRBJ2-7, with a weak D call TRBD1 (6 bases). The CDR3 spans 13 residues. The germline V gene encodes CDR1 GTSNPN and CDR2 SVGIG (reference sequence). The V and J ends lost 1 base and 2 bases respectively, with 9 bases between them. CDR3 loop: CAWSGGLAYEQYF. The CDR3 nucleotides are TGTGCCTGGAGTGGGGGGCTGGCCTACGAGCAGTACTTC.

This chain connects TRBV7-3 to TRBJ2-1; D is perhaps TRBD2 (5 bases). The CDR3 is 18 residues long. The V gene lost 1 base and the J gene lost 0 bases, with 16 bases spanning the gap. The germline CDR1 and CDR2 sequences are SGHTA and FQGTGA. CDR3 bases: TGTGCCAGCAGCTTAAAGGGTTCGCGGGCAAGCTCCTACAATGAGCAGTTCTTC. Its translation is CASSLKGSRASSYNEQFF.

V is TRBV11-3 and J is TRBJ2-3, with D perhaps matching TRBD1 (7 bases). Deletions cut 5 bases from V and 2 bases from J, with 14 bases between. CDR3 size: 15 residues. Per germline, CDR1 SGHNT and CDR2 YENEEA. Written as DNA, the CDR3 is TGTGCCAGCAGCCTCGACAGGGAGGCCACAGATACGCAGTATTTT. Translating gives CASSLDREATDTQYF.

V and J are TRBV19 and TRBJ2-3; D is perhaps TRBD2 (5 bases). Per germline, CDR1 LNHDA and CDR2 SQIVND (reference sequence). V shed 4 bases and J shed 2 bases, with 13 bases lying between them. The CDR3 covers 15 residues. The CDR3, as DNA: TGTGCCAGTAGTAAAGGCGGGTTCCACACAGATACGCAGTATTTT. It is translated as CASSKGGFHTDTQYF.

This chain links TRBV11-2 with TRBJ2-6; 9 bases map to TRBD2. This CDR3 has 18 amino acids. Germline V gene lookup returns CDR1 SGHAT and CDR2 FQNNGV. V lost 3 bases to trimming and J lost 1 base; unmatched junction nucleotides: 7. The CDR3 here is CASSLGLAGVSGANVLTF. Here the CDR3 DNA reads TGTGCCAGCAGCTTGGGACTAGCCGGGGTTTCTGGGGCCAACGTCCTGACTTTC.

The chain couples TRBV2 to TRBJ2-1; 7 bases fit TRBD2. Trimming removed 6 bases from V and 8 bases from J; junction bases left unmatched: 10. CDR1 is SNHLY, CDR2 FYNNEI, per germline. CDR3 length equals 14 residues. The DNA for the CDR3 is TGTGCCAGCAGCCGGACTAGTTTCAGCGATGAGCAGTTCTTC. Its translation: CASSRTSFSDEQFF.

The chain joins TRBV15 to TRBJ2-6; D unresolved. CDR1 and CDR2 (germline): LNHNV, YYDKDF (reference sequence). The CDR3 is made up of 15 amino acids. The ends were cut back, 1 base at V and 0 bases at J, with 4 bases in the middle. CDR3: CATSRAGSGANVLTF. Written as DNA, the CDR3 is TGTGCCACCAGCAGAGCAGGCTCTGGGGCCAACGTCCTGACTTTC. Together with reference TRBV15 and TRBJ2-6, the CDR3 gives the full variable domain: DAMVIQNPRYQVTQFGKPVTLSCSQTLNHNVMYWYQQKSSQAPKLLFHYYDKDFNNEADTPDNFQSRRPNTSFCFLDIRSPGLGDTAMYLCATSRAGSGANVLTFGAGSRLTVL.

This clone was detected only a few times. CDR3 loop: CASSQDALSREKLFF. The CDR3 DNA follows: TGCGCCAGCAGCCAAGATGCGCTCTCCCGTGAAAAACTGTTTTTT. This chain joins TRBV4-1 and TRBJ1-4; no clear D. This CDR3 is built from 15 residues. V dropped 0 bases and J dropped 7 bases, with 12 bases sitting between them. CDR1 MGHRA and CDR2 YSYEKL come from the germline V gene.

The rearrangement links TRBV10-3 to TRBJ2-3, with 12 bases aligning to TRBD1. There are 15 residues in the CDR3. Germline V gives CDR1 ENHRY, CDR2 SYGVKD. Trimming removed 10 bases from V and 4 bases from J; junction bases left unmatched: 9. The CDR3 is CATGQGQGAADTQYF. In nucleotides, the CDR3 is TGTGCCACCGGCCAGGGACAGGGGGCCGCAGATACGCAGTATTTT.

The chain combines TRBV28 with TRBJ2-4; 13 bases are shared with TRBD2. This CDR3 has 18 residues. Germline V CDR1 and CDR2: MDHEN, SYDVKM. V gave up 5 bases and J gave up 0 bases; unmatched junction bases: 7. CDR3 region: CASSHTSGRALAKNIQYF. In DNA, the CDR3 is TGTGCCAGCAGTCACACTAGCGGGAGGGCGCTAGCCAAAAACATTCAGTACTTC.

The sample holds one count of this clone. This chain joins TRBV5-1 and TRBJ2-7; 12 bases match TRBD1. Germline loops: CDR1 SGHRS, CDR2 YFSETQ. This CDR3 has 14 amino acids. The V gene end was trimmed by 7 bases and the J gene end by 4 bases; junction bases not matched to a gene: 6. CDR3 sequence: CASRRGQGAYEQYF. CDR3 bases: TGCGCCAGCCGACGGGGACAGGGGGCTTACGAGCAGTACTTC. Based on the CDR3 plus reference TRBV5-1 and TRBJ2-7, the full variable domain is KAGVTQTPRYLIKTRGQQVTLSCSPISGHRSVSWYQQTPGQGLQFLFEYFSETQRNKGNFPGRFSGRQFSNSRSEMNVSTLELGDSALYLCASRRGQGAYEQYFGPGTRLTVT.

This chain connects TRBV29-1 to TRBJ1-1; D is unclear. V lost 3 bases and J 5 bases, leaving 10 bases between the germline ends. Germline V gene sequence: CDR1 SQVTM, CDR2 ANQGSEA. The CDR3 totals 12 residues. The CDR3 coding sequence is TGCAGCGTTGACGAAGGGAGAACTGAAGCTTTCTTT. This codes for CSVDEGRTEAFF.

CDR3: CASKRGGVTDTQYF. In nucleotides, the CDR3 is TGTGCCAGCAAAAGGGGGGGGGTGACAGATACGCAGTATTTT. This chain uses TRBV6-5 with TRBJ2-3; weak D call: TRBD2 (7 bases). Germline values: CDR1 MNHEY, CDR2 SVGAGI. V dropped 7 bases and J dropped 3 bases, with 14 bases sitting between them. CDR3 size: 14 residues.

The rearrangement links TRBV7-3 to TRBJ2-2; 9 bases match TRBD2. Losses at the gene ends were 2 bases for V and 6 bases for J; bases not matched to a gene: 4. CDR1 is SGHTA, CDR2 FQGTGA, per germline. The CDR3 consists of 15 residues. The CDR3 region is CASSLRREGAGELFF. In nucleotides, the CDR3 is TGTGCCAGCAGCTTACGGCGGGAGGGCGCCGGGGAGCTGTTTTTT. Full variable domain (missing parts from reference TRBV7-3 and TRBJ2-2): GAGVSQTPSNKVTEKGKYVELRCDPISGHTALYWYRQSLGQGPEFLIYFQGTGAADDSGLPNDRFFAVRPEGSVSTLKIQRTERGDSAVYLCASSLRREGAGELFFGEGSRLTVL.

The chain links TRBV28 to TRBJ1-2; 8 nucleotides line up with TRBD1. With V trimmed by 8 bases and J by 0 bases, 5 bases remained unmatched. CDR3 length equals 14 residues. CDR1 is MDHEN, CDR2 SYDVKM, per germline. The CDR3 region is CASYGQGANYGYTF. In nucleotides, the CDR3 is TGTGCCAGCTACGGACAGGGCGCTAACTATGGCTACACCTTC.

The rearrangement uses TRBV4-1 and TRBJ1-5; 8 nucleotides align to TRBD1. CDR1 and CDR2 (germline): MGHRA, YSYEKL. The CDR3 spans 14 residues. With V trimmed by 2 bases and J by 5 bases, 2 bases remained unmatched. CDR3 nucleotide sequence: TGCGCCAGCAGCCAAACAGGGGGGGATCAGCCCCAGCATTTT. This gives the protein CASSQTGGDQPQHF.

The rearrangement joins TRBV7-2 to TRBJ2-3; 9 positions match TRBD2. The germline CDR1 and CDR2 sequences are SGHTA and FQGNSA. This CDR3 spans 16 amino acids. V lost 1 base, J lost 2 bases, and 4 bases stayed unmatched. DNA for the CDR3: TGTGCCAGCAGCTTAGTGGCTAGCGGGACCACAGATACGCAGTATTTT. Translation: CASSLVASGTTDTQYF.

CDR3 coding DNA: TGTGCCAGCAGCCGACAAGACAGAGCCGCAGATGCTTTCTTT. It translates to CASSRQDRAADAFF. The chain joins TRBV3-1 (or the pseudogene TRBV3-2) to TRBJ1-1; tentatively, D is TRBD1 (5 bases). From germline, CDR1 is LGHDT and CDR2 YNNKEL (reference sequence). Trimming removed 4 bases from V and 11 bases from J, with 20 bases in between. This CDR3 is 14 amino acids long.

This chain uses TRBV5-6 with TRBJ1-1; D call uncertain. This CDR3 has 19 amino acids. Trimming removed 5 bases at V and 9 bases at J, with 35 bases between. The V gene's germline CDR1 is SGHDT and CDR2 YYEEEE. This chain's CDR3 is CASSYTGQASRLSIIKAFF. DNA for the CDR3: TGTGCCAGCAGTTATACCGGTCAGGCGTCAAGACTAAGCATTATTAAAGCTTTCTTT. Filled out from reference TRBV5-6 and TRBJ1-1, the complete variable domain reads DAGVTQSPTHLIKTRGQQVTLRCSPKSGHDTVSWYQQALGQGPQFIFQYYEEEERQRGNFPDRFSGHQFPNYSSELNVNALLLGDSALYLCASSYTGQASRLSIIKAFFGQGTRLTVV.

This chain connects TRBV25-1 to TRBJ1-1; 7 bases align to TRBD1. After removal of 6 bases from V and 0 bases from J, the junction contained 13 bases not matched to a gene. The germline V gene encodes CDR1 MGHDK and CDR2 SYGVNS. This CDR3 region has 17 residues. DNA of the CDR3: TGTGCCAGCAGCAAGAGGGGCAGGGGGTTCATGAACACTGAAGCTTTCTTT. This codes for CASSKRGRGFMNTEAFF.

The table lists this clone with a count of one. The chain combines TRBV3-1 (or the pseudogene TRBV3-2) with TRBJ2-7; tentatively, D is TRBD2 (6 bases). The germline CDR1 and CDR2 sequences are LGHDT and YNNKEL (reference sequence). The CDR3 is made up of 11 amino acids. V lost 11 bases, J lost 7 bases, and 15 bases lay in between. CDR3 region: CAAGRGVEQYF. CDR3 DNA sequence: TGTGCCGCCGGGAGAGGGGTTGAGCAGTACTTC.